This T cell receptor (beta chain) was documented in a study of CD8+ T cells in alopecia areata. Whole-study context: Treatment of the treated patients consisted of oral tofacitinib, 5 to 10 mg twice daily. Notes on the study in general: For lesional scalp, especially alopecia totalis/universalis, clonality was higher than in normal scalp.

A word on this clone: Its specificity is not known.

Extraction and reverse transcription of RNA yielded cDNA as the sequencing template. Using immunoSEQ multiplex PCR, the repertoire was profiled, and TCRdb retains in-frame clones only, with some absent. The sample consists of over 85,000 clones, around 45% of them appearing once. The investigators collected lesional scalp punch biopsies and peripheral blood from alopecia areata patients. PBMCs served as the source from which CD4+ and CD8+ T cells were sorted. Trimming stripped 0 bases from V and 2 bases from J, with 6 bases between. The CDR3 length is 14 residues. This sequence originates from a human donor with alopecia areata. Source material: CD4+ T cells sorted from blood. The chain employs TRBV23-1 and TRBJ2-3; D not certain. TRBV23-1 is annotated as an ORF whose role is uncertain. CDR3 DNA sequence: TGCGCCAGCAGTCAATCGGGAAACACAGATACGCAGTATTTT. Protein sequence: CASSQSGNTDTQYF.